Each of the 18 T cell receptor beta chains below was sequenced from the same sample in a study of blood T cells in healthy people across ages. Together with a sample-barcoded 5' primer, a J-beta primer mix was included in a second PCR lasting about 7 to 11 cycles. Using its own MiXCR run on the 5' RACE reads, TCRdb lists one record per CDR3 protein. The table shows over 600,000 distinct CDR3 sequences, with around 45% occurring only once. Sequenced: blood. These receptors came from a man at least 80 years old in good health.

V usage is TRBV4-3 and J usage is TRBJ1-2; 7 bases align to TRBD1. Germline V gives CDR1 LGHNA, CDR2 YSLEER. This CDR3 has 15 amino acids. V lost 2 bases to trimming and J lost 8 bases; unmatched junction nucleotides: 11. Written as DNA, the CDR3 is TGCGCCAGCAGCCAATATAGACAGGGCTCGGGGGGCTACACCTTC. Residues: CASSQYRQGSGGYTF.

V and J are TRBV12-3 or TRBV12-4 and TRBJ2-7, with 10 positions matching TRBD2. CDR3 size: 17 residues. The ends lost 3 bases at V and 1 base at J; junction bases unmatched: 9. Here the CDR3 DNA reads TGTGCCAGCAGTTTGACTAGCGGGTTATGGGGGTCCTACGAGCAGTACTTC. This translates into CASSLTSGLWGSYEQYF.

About this clonotype itself: A read error may account for a junction end that differs from germline. V is TRBV6-1 and J is TRBJ2-5; 9 nucleotides align to TRBD1. The end of the DNA is better explained by TRBJ2-7, so the J call may be wrong. The CDR3 loop spans 11 amino acids. CDR1 MNHNS and CDR2 SASEGT come from the germline V gene. The DNA for the CDR3 is TGCAACACAGGGGGCATTTACGAGCAGTACTTC. Translated, it gives CNTGGIYEQYF.

The chain employs TRBV20-1 and TRBJ2-3; 7 nucleotides agree with TRBD2. CDR3 length equals 14 residues. V was pared by 3 bases and J by 4 bases, with 7 bases of the junction left unmatched. Germline V CDR1 and CDR2: DFQATT, SNEGSKA (reference sequence). CDR3 nucleotide sequence: TGCAGTGCTAGCGGGGAGGGCAGGGCAGATACGCAGTATTTT. It yields the protein CSASGEGRADTQYF.

The chain carries TRBV20-1 and TRBJ2-5; D gene uncertain. Germline values: CDR1 DFQATT, CDR2 SNEGSKA (reference sequence). This CDR3 has 11 residues. V was clipped by 8 bases and J by 2 bases, with 9 bases between them. CDR3 nucleotide sequence: TGCAGTCAACGGAGACAAGAGACCCAGTACTTC. Amino acid sequence: CSQRRQETQYF.

With regard to this clonotype: The junction departs from the called germline gene at one end, perhaps through a read error. The chain carries TRBV5-1 and TRBJ1-4; 9 bases fit TRBD1. This CDR3 has 14 residues. The germline V gene has CDR1 SGHRS and CDR2 YFSETQ. The CDR3 is CTSSHTGGREKLFF. The CDR3 bases are TGCACCAGCAGCCATACAGGGGGCAGAGAAAAACTGTTTTTT.

Sample share makes this clonotype medium-sized. A much larger clone lies a single base off, so this may be a read error. The chain recombines TRBV7-9 with TRBJ2-5; TRBD1 matches at 11 bases. The CDR3 has 19 amino acids. Germline V lookup: CDR1 SEHNR, CDR2 FQNEAQ (reference sequence). The V and J ends lost 7 bases and 11 bases, in that order; junction bases with no gene match: 27. The CDR3 is CASISGTGGGWGPLNEQYF. The DNA for the CDR3 is TGTGCCAGCATCTCCGGGACAGGGGGTGGATGGGGGCCTCTTAATGAGCAGTACTTC.

This clonotype was detected ten times or more. This rearrangement joins TRBV5-1 to TRBJ2-1, with D uncertain. Germline V gene sequence: CDR1 SGHRS, CDR2 YFSETQ. This CDR3 comprises 14 residues. Trimming removed 4 bases from V and 7 bases from J, with 15 bases in between. The chain's CDR3 is CASSQPGDGNEQFF. The CDR3 DNA sequence: TGCGCCAGCAGCCAACCCGGAGATGGGAATGAGCAGTTCTTC.

About this clonotype: This could be a read error, since a much larger clone is one nucleotide away. V usage is TRBV20-1 and J usage is TRBJ2-1, with 10 bases matching TRBD2. The germline CDR1 and CDR2 sequences are DFQATT and SNEGSKA (reference sequence). This CDR3 region has 18 residues. CDR3 protein: CSAEENLAGAAVGNGQFF. DNA for the CDR3: TGCAGTGCGGAGGAAAACCTAGCGGGGGCTGCTGTGGGGAATGGGCAGTTCTTC.

This clonotype was seen at least ten times. The rearrangement uses TRBV20-1 and TRBJ1-5; TRBD1 matches 8 bases. Germline V gene data show CDR1 as DFQATT and CDR2 as SNEGSKA (reference sequence). The V gene end was trimmed by 5 bases and the J gene end by 4 bases; junction bases not matched to a gene: 1. CDR3 length equals 12 residues. The CDR3 DNA reads TGCAGTGCTCGGACAGGGAATCAGCCCCAGCATTTT. Protein: CSARTGNQPQHF.

This clonotype was detected only a few times. The chain employs TRBV20-1 and TRBJ2-7; 9 bases match TRBD2. The J call could be wrong; TRBJ2-5 is a better fit for the DNA end. Germline loops: CDR1 DFQATT, CDR2 SNEGSKA (reference sequence). CDR3 length equals 16 residues. This CDR3 is CSASWRAGGLEETQYF. CDR3 coding DNA: TGCAGTGCTAGCTGGCGAGCGGGAGGCCTAGAAGAGACCCAGTACTTC.

CDR3 DNA: TGCAGTGCCGTGCCCCAAGGGAGAGGGGCTACTGAAGCTTTCTTT. Amino acid sequence: CSAVPQGRGATEAFF. The gene calls are TRBV20-1 and TRBJ1-1; tentatively, D is TRBD1 (5 bases). Between the trimmed V and J ends, which lost 6 bases and 5 bases, there was a span of 22 bases. Per germline, CDR1 DFQATT and CDR2 SNEGSKA (reference sequence). The CDR3 extends over 15 amino acids.

The chain has TRBV20-1 and TRBJ2-1; the D is unclear. This CDR3 is 13 amino acids long. Germline V gene data show CDR1 as DFQATT and CDR2 as SNEGSKA (reference sequence). With 0 bases removed from V and 6 bases from J, the gap between germline ends came to 9 bases. The chain's CDR3 is CSARDARVNEQFF. CDR3 nucleotide sequence: TGCAGTGCTAGAGATGCTAGAGTCAATGAGCAGTTCTTC.

This clonotype was counted between two and nine times. The rearrangement uses TRBV10-3 and TRBJ2-7; the match to TRBD1 covers 10 bases. J gave up 0 bases and V 4 bases, and 12 bases lay outside the gene matches. Germline CDR1 is ENHRY and CDR2 is SYGVKD. The CDR3 runs to 18 residues. This CDR3 is CAISAGTTGQGTSYEQYF. Here the CDR3 DNA reads TGTGCCATCAGTGCCGGAACTACGGGACAGGGGACCTCCTACGAGCAGTACTTC.

This clonotype was seen a handful of times. The chain employs TRBV6-4 and TRBJ2-3; 9 nucleotides agree with TRBD2. Germline CDR1 and CDR2: MRHNA and SNTAGT. The V and J ends lost 6 bases and 4 bases, in that order; junction bases with no gene match: 14. The CDR3 is made up of 17 amino acids. The CDR3 protein is CASSHEAGGLSADTQYF. As DNA, the CDR3 is TGTGCCAGCAGCCACGAAGCGGGGGGACTAAGCGCAGATACGCAGTATTTT.

The count of this clonotype is one. The rearrangement joins TRBV9 to TRBJ2-5, with D unclear. V was trimmed by 4 bases and J by 11 bases, leaving 27 bases between them. There are 16 residues in the CDR3. Germline CDR1 is SGDLS and CDR2 is YYNGEE. The CDR3 protein is CASSSRTVITPNEQYF. The CDR3 nucleotides read TGTGCCAGCAGCAGTCGGACCGTGATCACCCCAAATGAGCAGTACTTC.

A word on this clonotype: A much larger clone is a single base away; this may be a read error. The chain joins TRBV7-2 to TRBJ2-4, with a possible D match to TRBD2 (5 bases). The better agreement between TRBJ2-7 and the DNA end casts doubt on the J call. Germline V gene data show CDR1 as SGHTA and CDR2 as FQGNSA. CDR3 length: 14 residues. CDR3 in amino acids: CASRSGLSPYEQYF. CDR3 sequence (DNA): TGTGCCAGCCGGAGCGGTCTTAGCCCCTACGAGCAGTACTTC.

To note about this clonotype: A junction end diverges from the germline sequence, so it may reflect a read error. The chain uses TRBV24-1 and TRBJ2-1; possible D gene TRBD1, 5 bases. Germline CDR1 is KGHDR and CDR2 is SFDVKD. The CDR3 has 17 residues. This CDR3 is CATSDLLGQGSYNEQFF. CDR3 DNA sequence: TGTGCCACCAGCGATTTGCTAGGTCAGGGCTCCTACAATGAGCAGTTCTTC.